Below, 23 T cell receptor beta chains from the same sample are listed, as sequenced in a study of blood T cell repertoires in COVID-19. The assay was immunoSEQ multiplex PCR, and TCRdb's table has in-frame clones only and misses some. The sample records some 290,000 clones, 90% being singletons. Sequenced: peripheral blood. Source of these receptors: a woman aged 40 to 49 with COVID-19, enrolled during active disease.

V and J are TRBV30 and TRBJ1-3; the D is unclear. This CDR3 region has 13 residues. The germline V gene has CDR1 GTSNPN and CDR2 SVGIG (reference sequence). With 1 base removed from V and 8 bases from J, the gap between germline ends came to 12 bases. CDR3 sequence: CAWSGSFGDTIYF. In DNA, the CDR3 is TGTGCCTGGAGTGGATCGTTCGGGGACACCATATATTTT.

The CDR3 loop reads CASSPVLGAGEVADTQYF. The DNA for the CDR3 is TGCGCCAGCAGCCCTGTTTTGGGAGCGGGAGAAGTCGCAGATACGCAGTATTTT. V is TRBV5-1 and J is TRBJ2-3; TRBD2 matches 8 bases. CDR1 and CDR2 from the germline V gene are SGHRS and YFSETQ. The CDR3 is made up of 18 amino acids. Trimming cost V 4 bases and J 4 bases; bases outside gene matches: 17.

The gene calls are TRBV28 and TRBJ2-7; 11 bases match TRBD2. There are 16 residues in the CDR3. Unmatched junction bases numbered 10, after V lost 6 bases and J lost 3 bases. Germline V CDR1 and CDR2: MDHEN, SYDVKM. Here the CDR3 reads CASSPPTSGSFYEQYF. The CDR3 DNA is TGTGCCAGCAGCCCCCCAACTAGCGGGAGTTTCTACGAGCAGTACTTC.

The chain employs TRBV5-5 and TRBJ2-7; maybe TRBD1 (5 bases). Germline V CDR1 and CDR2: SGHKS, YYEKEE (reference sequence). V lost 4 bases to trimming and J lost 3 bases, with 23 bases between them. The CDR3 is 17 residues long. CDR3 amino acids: CASSLPTRGGANYEQYF. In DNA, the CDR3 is TGTGCCAGCAGCCTGCCCACCCGTGGTGGGGCCAACTACGAGCAGTACTTC.

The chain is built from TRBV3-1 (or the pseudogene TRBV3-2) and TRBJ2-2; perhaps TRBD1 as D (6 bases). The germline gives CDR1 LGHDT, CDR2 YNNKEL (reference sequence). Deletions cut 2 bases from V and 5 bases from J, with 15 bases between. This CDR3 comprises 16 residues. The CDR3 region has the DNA TGTGCCAGCAGCCAAATACGCAGGGGCAGGACCGGGGAGCTGTTTTTT. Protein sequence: CASSQIRRGRTGELFF.

CDR3 residues: CAISEWGFTGTVNTEAFF. DNA for the CDR3: TGTGCCATCAGTGAGTGGGGATTTACCGGGACAGTGAACACTGAAGCTTTCTTT. The J gene is TRBJ1-1, the V gene TRBV10-3; 7 positions match TRBD1. The CDR3 totals 18 residues. The germline V gene has CDR1 ENHRY and CDR2 SYGVKD. V was pared by 1 base and J by 0 bases, with 11 bases of the junction left unmatched.

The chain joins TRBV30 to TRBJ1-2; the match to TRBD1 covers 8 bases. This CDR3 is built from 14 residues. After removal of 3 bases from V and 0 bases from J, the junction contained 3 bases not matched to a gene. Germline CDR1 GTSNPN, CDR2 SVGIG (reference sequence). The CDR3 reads CAWRGQEANYGYTF. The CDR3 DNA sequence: TGTGCCTGGAGGGGACAGGAGGCTAACTATGGCTACACCTTC.

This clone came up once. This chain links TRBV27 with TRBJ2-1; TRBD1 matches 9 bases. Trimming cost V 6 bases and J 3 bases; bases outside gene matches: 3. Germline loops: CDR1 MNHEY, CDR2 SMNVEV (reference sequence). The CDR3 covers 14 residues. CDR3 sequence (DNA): TGTGCCAGCAGCCGACAGGGGGTCTACAATGAGCAGTTCTTC. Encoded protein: CASSRQGVYNEQFF.

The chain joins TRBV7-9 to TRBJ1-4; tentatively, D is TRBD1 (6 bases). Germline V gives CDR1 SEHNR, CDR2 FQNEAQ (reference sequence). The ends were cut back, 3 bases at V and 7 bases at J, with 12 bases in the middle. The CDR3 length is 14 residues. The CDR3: CASSLPGAREKLFF. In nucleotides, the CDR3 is TGTGCCAGCAGCTTGCCAGGGGCTCGTGAAAAACTGTTTTTT.

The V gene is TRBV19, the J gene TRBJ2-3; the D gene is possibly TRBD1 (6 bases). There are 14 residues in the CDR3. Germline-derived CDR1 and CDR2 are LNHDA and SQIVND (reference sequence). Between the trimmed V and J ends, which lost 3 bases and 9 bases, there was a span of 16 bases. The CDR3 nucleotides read TGTGCCAGTAGTATGGATAAAGGACAGCGGACGCAGTATTTT. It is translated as CASSMDKGQRTQYF. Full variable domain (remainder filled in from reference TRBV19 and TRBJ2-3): DGGITQSPKYLFRKEGQNVTLSCEQNLNHDAMYWYRQDPGQGLRLIYYSQIVNDFQKGDIAEGYSVSREKKESFPLTVTSAQKNPTAFYLCASSMDKGQRTQYFGPGTRLTVL.

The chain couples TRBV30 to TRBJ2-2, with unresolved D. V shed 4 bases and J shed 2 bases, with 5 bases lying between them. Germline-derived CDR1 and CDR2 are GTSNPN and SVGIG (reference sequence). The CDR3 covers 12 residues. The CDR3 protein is CAWNFNTGELFF. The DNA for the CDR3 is TGTGCCTGGAACTTCAACACCGGGGAGCTGTTTTTT.

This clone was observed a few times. The CDR3, as DNA: TGTGCCAGTAGAAGCCCCCAGGGGCGAACGAGCAATCAGCCCCAGCATTTT. This codes for CASRSPQGRTSNQPQHF. The V call is TRBV19, the J call TRBJ1-5; TRBD1 is a possible D gene (6 bases). V was cut by 6 bases and J by 1 base, with 19 bases left in between. The CDR3 contains 17 residues. Germline CDR1 LNHDA, CDR2 SQIVND (reference sequence).

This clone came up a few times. The CDR3 protein is CASALDRGQPQHF. The CDR3 DNA sequence: TGTGCTAGTGCCTTAGACAGGGGTCAGCCCCAGCATTTT. This chain links TRBV12-5 with TRBJ1-5; TRBD1 matches at 8 bases. Trimming took 7 bases from V and 6 from J; bases not matched to a gene: 5. In germline, CDR1 is LGHNT, CDR2 FRNRAP. This CDR3 is built from 13 residues.

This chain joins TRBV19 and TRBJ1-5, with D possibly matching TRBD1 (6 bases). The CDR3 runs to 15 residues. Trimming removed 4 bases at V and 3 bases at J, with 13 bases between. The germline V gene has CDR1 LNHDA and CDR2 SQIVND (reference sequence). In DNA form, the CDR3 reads TGTGCCAGTAGTACCCGGGACACCGTCAATCAGCCCCAGCATTTT. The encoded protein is CASSTRDTVNQPQHF.

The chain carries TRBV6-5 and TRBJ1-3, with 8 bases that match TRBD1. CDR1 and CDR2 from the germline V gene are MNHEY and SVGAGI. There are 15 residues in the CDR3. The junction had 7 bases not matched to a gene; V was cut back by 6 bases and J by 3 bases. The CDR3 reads CASRRQGLGGNTIYF. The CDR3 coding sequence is TGTGCCAGCAGGAGACAGGGGCTGGGTGGAAACACCATATATTTT.

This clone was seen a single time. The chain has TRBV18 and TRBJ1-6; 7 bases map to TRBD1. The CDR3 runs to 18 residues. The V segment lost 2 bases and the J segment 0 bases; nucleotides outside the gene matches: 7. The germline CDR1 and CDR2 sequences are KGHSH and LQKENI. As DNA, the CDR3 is TGTGCCAGCTCACCATTTATGACAGGGAGCTCCTATAATTCACCCCTCCACTTT. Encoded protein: CASSPFMTGSSYNSPLHF.

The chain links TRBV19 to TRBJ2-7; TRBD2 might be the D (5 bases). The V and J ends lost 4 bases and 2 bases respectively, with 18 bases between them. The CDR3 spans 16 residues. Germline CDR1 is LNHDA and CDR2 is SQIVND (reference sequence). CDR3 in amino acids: CASSKSGRGRTYEQYF. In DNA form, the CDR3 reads TGTGCCAGTAGTAAGAGTGGTCGCGGGCGTACCTACGAGCAGTACTTC.

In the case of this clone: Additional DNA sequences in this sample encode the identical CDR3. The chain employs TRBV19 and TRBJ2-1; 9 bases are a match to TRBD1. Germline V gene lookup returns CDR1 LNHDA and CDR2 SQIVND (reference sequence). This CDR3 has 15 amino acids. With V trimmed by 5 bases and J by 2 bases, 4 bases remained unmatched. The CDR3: CASSSGQGPYNEQFF. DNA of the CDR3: TGTGCCAGTAGTTCGGGACAGGGTCCCTACAATGAGCAGTTCTTC.

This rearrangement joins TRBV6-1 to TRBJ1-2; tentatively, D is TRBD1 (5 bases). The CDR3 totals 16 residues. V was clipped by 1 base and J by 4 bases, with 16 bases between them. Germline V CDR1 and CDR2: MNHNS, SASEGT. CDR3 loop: CASSEGLGAAGYGYTF. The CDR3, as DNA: TGTGCCAGCAGTGAAGGCCTAGGGGCTGCTGGCTATGGCTACACCTTC.

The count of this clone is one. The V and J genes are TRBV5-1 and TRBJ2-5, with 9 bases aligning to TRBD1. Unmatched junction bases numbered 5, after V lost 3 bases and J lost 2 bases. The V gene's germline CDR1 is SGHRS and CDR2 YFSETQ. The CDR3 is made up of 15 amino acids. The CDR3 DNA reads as TGCGCCAGCAGCTGGGGGGACAGGGCACAAGAGACCCAGTACTTC. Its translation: CASSWGDRAQETQYF.

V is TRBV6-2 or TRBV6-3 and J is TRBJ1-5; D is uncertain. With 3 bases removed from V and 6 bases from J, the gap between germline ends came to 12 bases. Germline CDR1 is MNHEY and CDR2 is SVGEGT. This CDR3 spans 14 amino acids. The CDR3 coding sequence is TGTGCCAGCAGTTATCTGGAGGGTTTTCAGCCCCAGCATTTT. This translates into CASSYLEGFQPQHF.

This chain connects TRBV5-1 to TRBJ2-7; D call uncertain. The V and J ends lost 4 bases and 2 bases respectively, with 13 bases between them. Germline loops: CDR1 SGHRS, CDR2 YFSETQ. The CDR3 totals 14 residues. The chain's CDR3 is CASSRQEPPYEQYF. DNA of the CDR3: TGCGCCAGCAGCCGGCAGGAACCCCCCTACGAGCAGTACTTC.

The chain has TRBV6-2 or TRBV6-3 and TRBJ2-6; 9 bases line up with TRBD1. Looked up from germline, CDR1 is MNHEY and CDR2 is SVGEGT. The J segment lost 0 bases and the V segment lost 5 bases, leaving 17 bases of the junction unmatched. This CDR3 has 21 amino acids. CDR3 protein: CASSARDRALRTDSGANVLTF. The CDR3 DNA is TGTGCCAGCAGTGCCCGGGACAGGGCTCTTCGGACGGACTCTGGGGCCAACGTCCTGACTTTC.